The entry that follows covers one T cell receptor beta chain sequence. The conserved final phenylalanine or tryptophan is absent from the CDR3, which likely points to a read error. V was cut by 7 bases and J by 0 bases, with 19 bases left in between. This CDR3 spans 17 amino acids. Looked up from germline, CDR1 is SGHVS and CDR2 is FQNEAQ. This sample is drawn from a study of tumor-infiltrating lymphocytes in primary liver carcinoma. Overall study: By surgical resection, the patients were treated for their primary liver carcinoma. Staging of the tumors gave T1-T3 N0M0, with widths of 4.2 to 10 cm.

TCR beta cDNA was reverse-transcribed from approximately 0.45 ug of total RNA. The reaction used a constant-region primer and ProtoScript II reverse transcriptase. Modified slightly, ARM-PCR produced TCR beta libraries over three nested multiplex PCR rounds. It was with TRBV1-TRBV30 forward primers and a C-beta reverse primer that the first two PCR rounds were run, at around 11 cycles each. TCRdb re-called the multiplex PCR reads through MiXCR, storing one row per CDR3 protein. The sample contains about 320,000 distinct CDR3 sequences, over 55% of which appear only once. The blood RNA (from unsorted whole blood) was obtained, and germline DNA was also extracted.

The sequence derives from a man aged 40-49 years with primary liver carcinoma and hepatitis B virus infection. The J gene is TRBJ2-4, the V gene TRBV7-8; no firm D call. The specimen was peripheral blood. In DNA form, the CDR3 reads TGTGCCAGCATCCCCCTTTCCAGCAGATTAGCCAAAAACATTCAGTACCTC. Translated, it gives CASIPLSSRLAKNIQYL.